This record covers a single T cell receptor (beta chain). The antigen it recognizes is unknown. Base qualities are not at hand, and no much larger clone is one base apart. TCR CDR3 regions were amplified from genomic DNA by multiplex PCR using the deep immunoSEQ assay. Extracted genomic DNA from each cell subset was distributed evenly across all wells of several immunoSEQ 96-well plates, and each plate was treated as a replicate. Each replicate PCR for sorted subsets received around 210 ng genomic DNA, equal to about 30,000 T cell genomes. The purified libraries were quantified using a Qubit 3.0 fluorometer, sized with a Bioanalyzer 2100, and then quantified again using the KAPA Library Quantification kit. Each immunoSEQ 96-well plate was sequenced on its own single-read 150-cycle Illumina NextSeq 550 flow cell. The authors' pipeline ran thus. Because the immunoSEQ output held only junctional sequences and lacked quality scores, the filtering could not match the filtering applied to full-length reads. To assign V/J genes and CDR3, sequences were annotated using PyIR, a Python wrapper for IgBLAST v1.9, with IMGT germline references. Any read was removed if the V/J assignment was weak (E-value above 1e-6), the CDR3 was missing, or the read contained stop codons, out-of-frame junctions, or ambiguous translated residues. A V3J clonotype was defined by an identical inferred V gene, J gene, and CDR3 amino acid sequence. The percentage overlap between two repertoires was calculated by dividing the number of shared unique clonotypes by the size of the smaller repertoire. Repertoire richness was assessed with RTK rarefaction, the Chao1 estimator, and Recon v2.1 estimates of unobserved clonotypes. Generation probabilities for all TCRbeta clonotypes obtained by the gDNA method from a handful of donors were computed using OLGA. What TCRdb holds here is the immuneACCESS table cut down to in-frame rearrangements. Part of the clones is not present; checked against another copy, under half of the missing clones reflect an unresolved V gene, and the others are unexplained. D and trimming were read from the DNA, whereas the V and J calls and clone size are those reported in that table. Across this sample there are about 2.3 million clones, with 85% to 95% seen only once. The ten largest clones add up to 0.3% to 0.4% of the sample.

The data are from a study of shared clonotypes between healthy human individuals (dated by TCRdb to the early 2020s). Regarding the study in general: The cohort included three men and two women between 18 and 49 years of age. For each donor, three plates each were used for CD4 naive and CD4 memory, two plates were used for CD8 naive, and one plate was used for CD8 memory. To estimate repertoire size and how much clonotype sharing occurs between individuals, the study deeply sequenced the blood TCR repertoires of roughly 5 healthy adults. Libraries were prepared and TCR repertoires were sequenced by different laboratories using diverse techniques, in order to increase sequencing depth and limit assay-specific biases. Leukapheresis yielded between about 0.85 and 9 billion PBMCs per donor.

Broader findings and caveats from the paper: Sharing across several donors was observed for approximately 5% of naive CD4, 3.5% of naive CD8, over 2% of memory CD4, and roughly 0.4% of memory CD8 clonotypes. Estimated clonotype richness was generally larger for naive than for memory subsets. The genetic and exposure-history diversity represented was limited by the small number of donors. Sampling was restricted to blood, and TCR repertoires in tissues likely differ from the TCR repertoires found in blood. Based on pairwise subsampling, the degree of clonotype sharing among donors was expected to be affected by sequencing depth. Rarefaction of sorted-subset datasets indicated incomplete sequencing despite the large sequencing depth. Compared with non-shared clonotypes, clonotypes shared by all four sorted-subset donors had higher generation probabilities.

The CDR3 covers 13 residues, taking in both the cysteine and the phenylalanine. Here the CDR3 DNA is all that survives: 39 bases in frame from base 1. The CDR1 and CDR2 encoded by the germline V gene (reference sequence) are MNHEY and SMNVEV. Trimming takes 9 bases off V and 3 bases off J; junction bases not matched to a gene: 4. Donors were healthy HIV-negative adults with no recently reported acute infections or vaccinations. All donors were Caucasian adults living in Nashville, Tennessee, USA. CD4+ T cells were enriched by magnetic negative selection; naive cells were then positively selected on CD45RA, and the negative fraction formed the memory subset. Blood was obtained by leukapheresis, after which PBMCs were separated by Ficoll-Histopaque density gradient centrifugation and cryopreserved in liquid nitrogen vapor phase. Analytical flow cytometry was used to check the purity and quantity of each magnetically sorted T cell population. Genomic DNA was isolated from each sorted fraction and quantified by UV absorbance on a Nanodrop 2000c.

The chain is assembled from TRBV27 and TRBJ2-7; the junction holds 11 bases that match TRBD2. The sequence came from a man between 18 and 35 years old in good health. Some clones in this sample may be carry-over from other donors' samples. Sequencing used naive CD4+ T cells from PBMCs. In light of the paper, this sample's cell subset or site label describes: CD45RA+ positively selected. The nucleotide sequence reads as follows: TGTGCCAGTAGACTAGCGGGACTCTACGAGCAGTACTTC. Translation gives CASRLAGLYEQYF.